The 27 T cell receptor beta chains presented below share a single source sample, sequenced in a study of OX40 agonist ivuxolimab in advanced cancers. Profiled with immunoSEQ multiplex PCR; TCRdb holds only in-frame clones, not every one. The sample consists of about 61,000 clones, roughly 87% of them appearing once. Sample: CD4+ or CD8+ T cells sorted from blood, taken in a trial of the OX40 agonist ivuxolimab. These receptors were collected from an adult with an advanced solid tumor such as melanoma, head and neck, liver or kidney cancer.

This clone has more than one count but fewer than ten. The chain employs TRBV28 and TRBJ2-4, with D unclear. V lost 7 bases to trimming and J lost 7 bases, with 14 bases between them. CDR1 MDHEN and CDR2 SYDVKM come from the germline V gene. CDR3 size: 13 residues. CDR3 bases: TGTGCCAGCAACCGTCCCCAGGTTAACATTCAGTACTTC. Protein product: CASNRPQVNIQYF.

The chain has TRBV10-3 and TRBJ2-2, with D possibly being TRBD2 (5 bases). V lost 5 bases and J 5 bases, leaving 12 bases between the germline ends. The length of the CDR3 is 14 residues. Germline V gives CDR1 ENHRY, CDR2 SYGVKD. CDR3 DNA sequence: TGTGCCATCAGTCCTCCCTCGGGGACCGGGGAGCTGTTTTTT. It yields the protein CAISPPSGTGELFF.

The rearrangement links TRBV29-1 to TRBJ2-3; 12 bases agree with TRBD2. The CDR3 spans 15 residues. Germline V lookup: CDR1 SQVTM, CDR2 ANQGSEA. The V segment lost 5 bases and the J segment 4 bases; nucleotides outside the gene matches: 7. The DNA of the CDR3 is TGCAGCGTTAGGGGCTCTAGCGGGGGGGCAGATACGCAGTATTTT. This sequence encodes CSVRGSSGGADTQYF.

This sequence joins TRBV7-2 and TRBJ1-2, with D unresolved. Germline loops: CDR1 SGHTA, CDR2 FQGNSA. This CDR3 is 12 amino acids long. With 1 base removed from V and 2 bases from J, the gap between germline ends came to 2 bases. The CDR3 nucleotides are TGTGCCAGCAGCTTAGACAACTATGGCTACACCTTC. Protein: CASSLDNYGYTF.

This chain connects TRBV9 to TRBJ2-2, with a weak D call TRBD1 (5 bases). Germline V gene sequence: CDR1 SGDLS, CDR2 YYNGEE. V was shortened by 0 bases and J by 5 bases, with 8 bases between the two germline ends. CDR3 size: 14 residues. CDR3 in amino acids: CASSVVAGTGELFF. The CDR3 coding sequence is TGTGCCAGCAGCGTAGTGGCAGGGACCGGGGAGCTGTTTTTT.

This clone was detected only once. The rearrangement uses TRBV5-1 and TRBJ2-7; D call uncertain. This CDR3 is built from 13 residues. The V end lost 0 bases, the J end lost 3 bases, and 7 bases lay between the germline ends. Germline V gives CDR1 SGHRS, CDR2 YFSETQ. This CDR3 reads CASSLAGNYEQYF. The CDR3 DNA is TGCGCCAGCAGCTTGGCCGGAAACTACGAGCAGTACTTC.

Written as DNA, the CDR3 is TGTGCCAGCGGATCGGACAGGGGTCCCTACGAGCAGTACTTC. Amino acid sequence: CASGSDRGPYEQYF. The V and J genes are TRBV2 and TRBJ2-7; 9 bases are shared with TRBD1. The CDR3 has 14 residues. J lost 2 bases, V lost 8 bases, and 7 bases had no gene match. Germline CDR1 and CDR2: SNHLY and FYNNEI. Supplemented by reference TRBV2 and TRBJ2-7, the full variable domain reads EPEVTQTPSHQVTQMGQEVILRCVPISNHLYFYWYRQILGQKVEFLVSFYNNEISEKSEIFDDQFSVERPDGSNFTLKIRSTKLEDSAMYFCASGSDRGPYEQYFGPGTRLTVT.

The genes are TRBV5-1 and TRBJ2-5; 10 bases map to TRBD1. There are 16 residues in the CDR3. Per germline, CDR1 SGHRS and CDR2 YFSETQ. V was pared by 0 bases and J by 4 bases, with 6 bases of the junction left unmatched. The CDR3 nucleotides read TGCGCCAGCAGCTTGGGGCCGGACAGGGGGTCAGAGACCCAGTACTTC. This encodes CASSLGPDRGSETQYF.

This clone has just one count. The chain carries TRBV29-1 and TRBJ2-2, with D perhaps TRBD1 or TRBD2 (7 bases each). V was clipped by 1 base and J by 5 bases, with 11 bases between them. The germline CDR1 and CDR2 sequences are SQVTM and ANQGSEA. The CDR3 spans 14 residues. CDR3 bases: TGCAGCGTTGAAGGACAGGGAGGGACCGGGGAGCTGTTTTTT. This encodes CSVEGQGGTGELFF.

V gene TRBV11-1 combines with J gene TRBJ1-2, with 8 positions matching TRBD1. Germline loops: CDR1 SGHAT, CDR2 FQDESV (reference sequence). The CDR3 sequence is 13 residues long. Trimming cost V 5 bases and J 7 bases; bases outside gene matches: 6. This chain's CDR3 is CASSPGQDPGYTF. CDR3 bases: TGTGCCAGCAGCCCGGGACAGGATCCTGGCTACACCTTC.

This chain links TRBV6-1 with TRBJ2-1; D is tentatively TRBD1 or TRBD2 (6 bases each). Germline CDR1 and CDR2: MNHNS and SASEGT. The CDR3 is made up of 15 amino acids. V lost 0 bases to trimming and J lost 8 bases, with 14 bases between them. The CDR3 spells CASSEAWGAGDEQFF. Written as DNA, the CDR3 is TGTGCCAGCAGTGAAGCGTGGGGGGCGGGCGATGAGCAGTTCTTC.

This chain uses TRBV7-2 with TRBJ1-1; the D is unclear. Germline V gene sequence: CDR1 SGHTA, CDR2 FQGNSA. V lost 6 bases and J lost 12, with 20 bases in between. This CDR3 comprises 13 residues. CDR3 in DNA: TGTGCCAGCAGTTATAGGGCTGGAGACATCTCTTTCTTT. Its protein is CASSYRAGDISFF. The complete variable domain, with remaining parts taken from reference TRBV7-2 and TRBJ1-1, reads GAGVSQSPSNKVTEKGKDVELRCDPISGHTALYWYRQSLGQGLEFLIYFQGNSAPDKSGLPSDRFSAERTGGSVSTLTIQRTQQEDSAVYLCASSYRAGDISFFGQGTRLTVV.

This chain connects TRBV2 to TRBJ1-2, with a possible D match to TRBD1 (5 bases). In germline, CDR1 is SNHLY, CDR2 FYNNEI. V gave up 0 bases and J gave up 6 bases, with 14 bases separating them. The CDR3 sequence is 15 residues long. The CDR3 nucleotides are TGTGCCAGCAGTGAAGCGTGGCAGGGTTCAGATGGCTACACCTTC. As protein: CASSEAWQGSDGYTF.

This chain links TRBV6-5 with TRBJ2-7; D might be TRBD2 (5 bases). Germline values: CDR1 MNHEY, CDR2 SVGAGI. The CDR3 consists of 16 residues. The ends were cut back, 2 bases at V and 0 bases at J, with 14 bases in the middle. CDR3 in DNA: TGTGCCAGCAGTTACCGAGGGCTATCCAGCTCCTACGAGCAGTACTTC. It translates to CASSYRGLSSSYEQYF.

This clone was seen a single time. The gene calls are TRBV5-4 and TRBJ2-5; TRBD1 matches at 7 bases. CDR1 is SGHNT, CDR2 YYREEE, per germline (reference sequence). V gave up 4 bases and J gave up 1 base; unmatched junction bases: 4. There are 14 residues in the CDR3. CDR3 sequence reads: CASSRRQGQETQYF. CDR3 sequence (DNA): TGTGCCAGCAGCCGGAGACAGGGCCAAGAGACCCAGTACTTC.

This clone was seen a handful of times. CDR3 in DNA: TGTGCCTCCCGGACAGGGGGCGTGGGAAATGAGCAGTTCTTC. Its translation: CASRTGGVGNEQFF. This chain connects TRBV2 to TRBJ2-1; TRBD1 agrees at 11 bases. The V gene end was trimmed by 11 bases and the J gene end by 7 bases; junction bases not matched to a gene: 10. Germline V gene lookup returns CDR1 SNHLY and CDR2 FYNNEI. The CDR3 is 14 residues long.

This clone was picked up a small number of times. The genes are TRBV7-2 and TRBJ1-2, with TRBD1 matching 9 bases. Trimming cost V 5 bases and J 7 bases; bases outside gene matches: 8. CDR3 length equals 14 residues. Germline V gene data show CDR1 as SGHTA and CDR2 as FQGNSA. The CDR3 DNA sequence: TGTGCCAGCAGCCGCTCCGGGACAGGGTTTGGCTACACCTTC. The encoded protein is CASSRSGTGFGYTF.

J is TRBJ2-5 and V is TRBV7-9; D may be TRBD2 (7 bases). With 5 bases removed from V and 3 bases from J, the gap between germline ends came to 13 bases. The germline V gene encodes CDR1 SEHNR and CDR2 FQNEAQ (reference sequence). CDR3 length: 14 residues. The CDR3 is CASSPGGREETQYF. The CDR3 nucleotides read TGTGCCAGCAGCCCCGGGGGGCGTGAAGAGACCCAGTACTTC.

This clone was observed a handful of times. This chain links TRBV7-3 with TRBJ1-5, with no clear D. V was trimmed by 9 bases and J by 10 bases, leaving 4 bases between them. Germline CDR1 reads SGHTA; CDR2 reads FQGTGA. The CDR3 totals 8 residues. DNA for the CDR3: TGTGCCAGAGATCCCCAGCATTTT. Its protein is CARDPQHF.

V usage is TRBV9 and J usage is TRBJ2-2; D might be TRBD2 (5 bases). Germline CDR1 reads SGDLS; CDR2 reads YYNGEE. The CDR3 runs 18 residues. The germline V and J ends were trimmed by 2 bases and 1 base, with 18 bases remaining between them. CDR3 amino acids: CASSVPTPGSENTGELFF. CDR3 sequence (DNA): TGTGCCAGCAGCGTCCCCACTCCGGGATCCGAGAACACCGGGGAGCTGTTTTTT.

This chain links TRBV10-3 with TRBJ1-5; 10 nucleotides agree with TRBD1. V dropped 0 bases and J dropped 6; count of bases not matched to a gene: 8. CDR1 is ENHRY and CDR2 is SYGVKD in the germline V gene. This CDR3 is 17 amino acids long. CDR3 amino acids: CAISESLTGGSGQPQHF. CDR3 coding DNA: TGTGCCATCAGTGAGTCGTTGACAGGGGGCAGTGGTCAGCCCCAGCATTTT.

The rearrangement uses TRBV7-9 and TRBJ2-1; D is unclear. The CDR3 loop spans 13 amino acids. Trimming removed 6 bases at V and 4 bases at J, with 10 bases between. Per germline, CDR1 SEHNR and CDR2 FQNEAQ (reference sequence). CDR3 sequence (DNA): TGTGCCAGCAGAGGTCTATCGTACAATGAGCAGTTCTTC. Protein: CASRGLSYNEQFF.

As regards this clone: The junction and the germline gene differ at one end; a read error may be behind it. This same CDR3 is encoded by further DNA sequences in the sample. The V call is TRBV10-3, the J call TRBJ1-2; D is unclear. Germline CDR1 is ENHRY and CDR2 is SYGVKD. CDR3 size: 12 residues. CDR3 sequence reads: CATSGTYYGYTF. The CDR3 region has the DNA TGTGCCACTTCGGGAACTTATTATGGCTATACCTTC.

The V gene is TRBV2, the J gene TRBJ2-5, with TRBD2 identical over 8 bases. The CDR3 extends over 12 amino acids. The V gene's germline CDR1 is SNHLY and CDR2 FYNNEI. V gave up 8 bases and J gave up 2 bases; unmatched junction bases: 1. CDR3 coding DNA: TGTGCCAGCTTAGCGGGGCAAGAGACCCAGTACTTC. Encoded protein: CASLAGQETQYF.

Note on this clone: One end of the junction is discordant with germline, which a read error may explain. The chain carries TRBV7-7 and TRBJ2-5, with 11 bases lining up with TRBD2. Germline loops: CDR1 SSHAT, CDR2 FNYEAQ (reference sequence). The CDR3 is made up of 16 amino acids. The chain's CDR3 is CASSPGLAGGQETQYF. The CDR3 DNA reads as TGTGCTAGCAGTCCTGGGCTAGCGGGGGGCCAAGAGACCCAGTACTTC. The full variable domain, rest sourced from reference TRBV7-7 and TRBJ2-5, is GAGVSQSPRYKVTKRGQDVTLRCDPISSHATLYWYQQALGQGPEFLTYFNYEAQPDKSGLPSDRFSAERPEGSISTLTIQRTEQRDSAMYRCASSPGLAGGQETQYFGPGTRLLVL.

The CDR3 DNA reads TGTGCCAGCAGCCAAGACCCAGGGGCGGGGGAAACCACCGGGGAGCTGTTTTTT. This gives the protein CASSQDPGAGETTGELFF. V usage is TRBV4-2 and J usage is TRBJ2-2; weak D call: TRBD2 (7 bases). Germline V gives CDR1 LGHNA, CDR2 YNFKEQ. Trimming removed 0 bases from V and 4 bases from J, with 18 bases in between. The CDR3 totals 18 residues.

This chain links TRBV19 with TRBJ1-1; D not resolved. In germline, CDR1 is LNHDA, CDR2 SQIVND (reference sequence). CDR3 length: 15 residues. V lost 4 bases, J lost 0 bases, and 12 bases lay in between. CDR3 nucleotides: TGTGCCAGTAGTAGGTGGAGGGAGGTGAACACTGAAGCTTTCTTT. It codes for CASSRWREVNTEAFF.